This T cell receptor (beta chain) was captured in a study of T cell responses to AZD1222 COVID-19 vaccine. TCRdb keeps only in-frame clones here, not all; method: immunoSEQ multiplex PCR. The repertoire holds over 120,000 clones, with 80% to 95% as singletons. V was trimmed by 3 bases and J by 6 bases, leaving 9 bases between them. Germline V gene lookup returns CDR1 LNHNV and CDR2 YYDKDF (reference sequence). The CDR3 extends over 13 amino acids. The receptor was derived from an adult in good health. The rearrangement links TRBV15 to TRBJ2-1; D is undetermined. The sample in question was peripheral blood, obtained on day 0 of AZD1222 vaccination. CDR3 nucleotide sequence: TGTGCCACCAGCAGGGGCCCTTTCAATGAGCAGTTCTTC. Amino acids: CATSRGPFNEQFF. Together with reference TRBV15 and TRBJ2-1, the CDR3 gives the full variable domain: DAMVIQNPRYQVTQFGKPVTLSCSQTLNHNVMYWYQQKSSQAPKLLFHYYDKDFNNEADTPDNFQSRRPNTSFCFLDIRSPGLGDTAMYLCATSRGPFNEQFFGPGTRLTVL.